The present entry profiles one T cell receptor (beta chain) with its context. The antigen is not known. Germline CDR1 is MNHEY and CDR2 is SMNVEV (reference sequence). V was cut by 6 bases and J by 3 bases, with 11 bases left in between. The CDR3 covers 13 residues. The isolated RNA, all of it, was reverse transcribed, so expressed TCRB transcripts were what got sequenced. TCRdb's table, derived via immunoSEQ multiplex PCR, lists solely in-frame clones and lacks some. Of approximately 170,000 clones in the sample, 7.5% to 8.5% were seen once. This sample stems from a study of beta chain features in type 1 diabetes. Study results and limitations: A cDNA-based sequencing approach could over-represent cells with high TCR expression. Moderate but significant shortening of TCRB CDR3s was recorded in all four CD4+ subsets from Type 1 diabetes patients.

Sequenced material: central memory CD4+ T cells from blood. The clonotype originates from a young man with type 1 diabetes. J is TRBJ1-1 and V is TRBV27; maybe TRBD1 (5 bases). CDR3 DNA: TGTGCCAGCAGGGCCAGGGCGCACACTGAAGCTTTCTTT. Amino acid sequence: CASRARAHTEAFF.